Here is one T cell receptor (beta chain) with its context. The antigen remains unidentified. Primers: 60 Vbeta forward and 13 Jbeta reverse. Clones were read by immunoSEQ multiplex PCR, and TCRdb kept only the in-frame ones, dropping some. This sample has about 37,000 clones, with around 69% found just once. This entry comes from a study of cytomegalovirus exposure and HLA in healthy donors. Findings of the study overall: Despite most TCR sequences being rare, some public TCRs occurred in many donors.

CDR1 and CDR2 (germline): MNHEY, SMNVEV (reference sequence). Trimming cost V 3 bases and J 6 bases, with 7 bases left between them. The CDR3 length is 12 residues. The sequenced sample was PBMCs. The source of this sequence is a man aged 30-40 years in good health and CMV-seronegative. The V and J genes are TRBV27 and TRBJ2-3; perhaps TRBD2 as D (5 bases). The CDR3 nucleotides are TGTGCCAGCAGTTTGAGAGGGGATACGCAGTATTTT. Amino acids: CASSLRGDTQYF.